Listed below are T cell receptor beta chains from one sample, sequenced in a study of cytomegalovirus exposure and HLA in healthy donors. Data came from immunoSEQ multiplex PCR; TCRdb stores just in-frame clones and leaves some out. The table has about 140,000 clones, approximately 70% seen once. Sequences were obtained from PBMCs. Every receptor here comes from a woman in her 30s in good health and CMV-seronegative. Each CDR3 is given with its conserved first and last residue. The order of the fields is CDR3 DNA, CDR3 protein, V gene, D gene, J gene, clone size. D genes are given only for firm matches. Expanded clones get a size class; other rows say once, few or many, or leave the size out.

DNA: TGTGCCAGTAGTATAGACCGGCAAGAGACCCAGTACTTC
CDR3: CASSIDRQETQYF
V: TRBV19
D: .
J: TRBJ2-5
size: .

DNA: TGCGCCAGCAGCTTCGGACAGGGCGATCAGCCCCAGCATTTT
CDR3: CASSFGQGDQPQHF
V: TRBV5-1
D: TRBD1
J: TRBJ1-5
size: few

DNA: TGTGCCAGCTCACCTGGGCAGGGCACAGATACGCAGTATTTT
CDR3: CASSPGQGTDTQYF
V: TRBV18
D: .
J: TRBJ2-3
size: .

DNA: TGTGCCAGCGCCCGAGGGGGGGGAAACACCGGGGAGCTGTTTTTT
CDR3: CASARGGGNTGELFF
V: TRBV21-1
D: .
J: TRBJ2-2
size: .

DNA: TGTTCCAGCAGCTTATCCGGGGGGAACACTGAAGCTTTCTTT
CDR3: CSSSLSGGNTEAFF
V: TRBV7-9
D: .
J: TRBJ1-1
size: few

DNA: TGTGCCAGCAGCCTCCCCCGGAAGGGGGCGGATCCTGGGGCCAACGTCCTGACTTTC
CDR3: CASSLPRKGADPGANVLTF
V: TRBV7-9
D: TRBD1
J: TRBJ2-6
size: .

DNA: TGTGCCAGCAGCGTGACAGGGGGCTCTGATGAAAAACTGTTTTTT
CDR3: CASSVTGGSDEKLFF
V: TRBV7-2
D: TRBD1
J: TRBJ1-4
size: .

DNA: TGTGCCAGCACCTCAGCGGCGCGGTACTATGGCTACACCTTC
CDR3: CASTSAARYYGYTF
V: TRBV28
D: .
J: TRBJ1-2
size: .

DNA: TGCGCCAGCAGTCAACAACCGGGGTCGAACACTGAAGCTTTCTTT
CDR3: CASSQQPGSNTEAFF
V: TRBV23-1
D: .
J: TRBJ1-1
size: .

DNA: TGTGCCAGCAGCCCCGGGACAGGGATCCATGGTGAGCAGTTCTTC
CDR3: CASSPGTGIHGEQFF
V: TRBV28
D: TRBD1
J: TRBJ2-1
size: .

DNA: TGTGCCAGCAGCCCTAGCGGGACCTACAATGAGCAGTTCTTC
CDR3: CASSPSGTYNEQFF
V: TRBV7-3
D: TRBD2
J: TRBJ2-1
size: .

DNA: TGTGCCAGCAGCCAAGATGTAGTTGATCAGCCCCAGCATTTT
CDR3: CASSQDVVDQPQHF
V: TRBV4-1
D: .
J: TRBJ1-5
size: .

DNA: TGTGCCAGCAGCTTGGCCCCGACAGGGAGGGGAAACACCATATATTTT
CDR3: CASSLAPTGRGNTIYF
V: TRBV5-6
D: TRBD1
J: TRBJ1-3
size: .

DNA: TGTGCCAGCAGTCCACAGGGAGTGGGCTATGGCTACACCTTC
CDR3: CASSPQGVGYGYTF
V: TRBV27
D: .
J: TRBJ1-2
size: .

DNA: TGTGCCAGCAGTGGGGGACTAGCGGGAGACAACGAGCAGTACTTC
CDR3: CASSGGLAGDNEQYF
V: TRBV28
D: TRBD2
J: TRBJ2-7
size: .

DNA: TGTGCCAGCAGTGAGGGGGCCAATCAGCCCCAGCATTTT
CDR3: CASSEGANQPQHF
V: TRBV6-4
D: .
J: TRBJ1-5
size: .

DNA: TGTGCCAGCTCAAGGGGACAGGGGAGGGGCTACACCTTC
CDR3: CASSRGQGRGYTF
V: TRBV18
D: TRBD1
J: TRBJ1-2
size: .

DNA: TGTGCCAGCAGCTTAGGGCGGGGAGGAGGCTCCTATAATTCACCCCTCCACTTT
CDR3: CASSLGRGGGSYNSPLHF
V: TRBV7-9
D: .
J: TRBJ1-6
size: .

DNA: TGTGCCAGCAGTTACTCCCGCGGTGAAGCTTTCTTT
CDR3: CASSYSRGEAFF
V: TRBV6-5
D: .
J: TRBJ1-1
size: few

DNA: TGTGCCTGGAGGGGGGACAGCGGACGTCGACGGGGCTACACCTTC
CDR3: CAWRGDSGRRRGYTF
V: TRBV30
D: TRBD1
J: TRBJ1-2
size: .

DNA: TGCGCCAGCAGCTTGACAGGGGAAGATACGCAGTATTTT
CDR3: CASSLTGEDTQYF
V: TRBV5-1
D: TRBD1
J: TRBJ2-3
size: .

DNA: TGTGCCAGCAGCTTACTCCCAGCGGCGGCGGGAGGGTCCCATGAGCAGTTCTTC
CDR3: CASSLLPAAAGGSHEQFF
V: TRBV7-3
D: TRBD2
J: TRBJ2-1
size: .

DNA: TGTGCCAGCAGTTTATATTCCCCGGGAAAAGAGACCCAGTACTTC
CDR3: CASSLYSPGKETQYF
V: TRBV28
D: .
J: TRBJ2-5
size: few

DNA: TGTGCCATCATCGAGTCACTAGCGGGCACAGATACGCAGTATTTT
CDR3: CAIIESLAGTDTQYF
V: TRBV10-3
D: TRBD2
J: TRBJ2-3
size: .

DNA: TGCGCCAGCACCATGGTCGGGGTAGATACGCAGTATTTT
CDR3: CASTMVGVDTQYF
V: TRBV5-1
D: .
J: TRBJ2-3
size: .

DNA: TGTGCCAGCAGTTACACCGACAGGGGGTCCTCCGAGCAGTACTTC
CDR3: CASSYTDRGSSEQYF
V: TRBV6-6
D: TRBD1
J: TRBJ2-7
size: .

DNA: TGCGCCAGCAGAGGGGGCTACCCCCAGGACAATGAGCAGTTCTTC
CDR3: CASRGGYPQDNEQFF
V: TRBV10-2
D: TRBD1
J: TRBJ2-1
size: .

DNA: TGTGCCAGCAGCTTAGTTTACGGTAATGAGCAGTTCTTC
CDR3: CASSLVYGNEQFF
V: TRBV7-2
D: .
J: TRBJ2-1
size: .

DNA: TGTGCCAGCAGCCCGCCGGGAAATGGAGATACGCAGTATTTT
CDR3: CASSPPGNGDTQYF
V: TRBV11-3
D: .
J: TRBJ2-3
size: few

DNA: TGTGCCAGCAGCTTAGCCGGAGGCGTCGGGAATGAGCAGTTCTTC
CDR3: CASSLAGGVGNEQFF
V: TRBV7-2
D: .
J: TRBJ2-1
size: .

DNA: TGTGCCAGCTCACCCAGGGATGACACTGAAGCTTTCTTT
CDR3: CASSPRDDTEAFF
V: TRBV18
D: .
J: TRBJ1-1
size: few

DNA: TGTGCCAGCAGTTCATGGCGGGACAGGGGCCCCACCCTCTACGAGCAGTACTTC
CDR3: CASSSWRDRGPTLYEQYF
V: TRBV27
D: TRBD1
J: TRBJ2-7
size: .

DNA: TGTGCCAGCAGCTTTACTCCCCGAGCTACGGGTACGCAGTATTTT
CDR3: CASSFTPRATGTQYF
V: TRBV9
D: .
J: TRBJ2-3
size: .

DNA: TGTGCCAGCAGCCGCCCGGTCCGGGGTGTCTATGGCTACACCTTC
CDR3: CASSRPVRGVYGYTF
V: TRBV7-9
D: .
J: TRBJ1-2
size: .

DNA: TGTGCCAGCAGTTACTCTACGGGAGGGCCCGGGGAGCTGTTTTTT
CDR3: CASSYSTGGPGELFF
V: TRBV6-5
D: TRBD2
J: TRBJ2-2
size: .

DNA: TGCGCCAGCAGCGGGGGACAGGGACACAATGAGCAGTTCTTC
CDR3: CASSGGQGHNEQFF
V: TRBV5-1
D: TRBD1
J: TRBJ2-1
size: few

DNA: TGTGCCAGCAGCCTGGGACTAGCGGAGCTCACAGATACGCAGTATTTT
CDR3: CASSLGLAELTDTQYF
V: TRBV5-5
D: TRBD2
J: TRBJ2-3
size: .

DNA: TGTGCCACCAGCAGAGCTGACAGGGTTCAGCCCCAGCATTTT
CDR3: CATSRADRVQPQHF
V: TRBV15
D: TRBD1
J: TRBJ1-5
size: few

DNA: TGTGCCAGCAGCTTAATGTTCGGACAGGGGGCCGGGGAGCTGTTTTTT
CDR3: CASSLMFGQGAGELFF
V: TRBV7-8
D: TRBD1
J: TRBJ2-2
size: .

DNA: TGTGCCAGCAGCTTAGGTCTGGAGACACGGTCAGGGGCGAGGGGGGAGCTGTTTTTT
CDR3: CASSLGLETRSGARGELFF
V: TRBV11-2
D: .
J: TRBJ2-2
size: .

DNA: TGTGCCAGCAGTTTAGGATGGGGGACAGGGGTGCCAGGGAGGTTCTTC
CDR3: CASSLGWGTGVPGRFF
V: TRBV28
D: TRBD1
J: TRBJ2-1
size: .

DNA: TGCAGCGTTGAACGGGGCAGGGGCAATGACTATGGCTACACCTTC
CDR3: CSVERGRGNDYGYTF
V: TRBV29-1
D: .
J: TRBJ1-2
size: .

DNA: TGTGCCAGCAGTCCCGGTGGAGGGGGCACCTACGAGCAGTACTTC
CDR3: CASSPGGGGTYEQYF
V: TRBV6-1
D: .
J: TRBJ2-7
size: once

DNA: TGCGCCAGCAGCCCCAACCCTTGGACAGGGGCAGATACGCAGTATTTT
CDR3: CASSPNPWTGADTQYF
V: TRBV5-1
D: TRBD1
J: TRBJ2-3
size: .

DNA: TGCAGCGTTGAGGGTCCTTTGGCGGGAGGGACCGGGGAGCTGTTTTTT
CDR3: CSVEGPLAGGTGELFF
V: TRBV29-1
D: TRBD2
J: TRBJ2-2
size: .

DNA: TGTGCCAGCAGTTTAGGGAGGTACGAGCAGTACTTC
CDR3: CASSLGRYEQYF
V: TRBV28
D: .
J: TRBJ2-7
size: .

DNA: TGTGTCAGCTCACCATGGACGTTCGCGGGAGTGGGTGACACCGGGGAGCTGTTTTTT
CDR3: CVSSPWTFAGVGDTGELFF
V: TRBV18
D: TRBD2
J: TRBJ2-2
size: .

DNA: TGTGCCAGCAGCATACAGGGGAGCTCTGGAAACACCATATATTTT
CDR3: CASSIQGSSGNTIYF
V: TRBV5-5
D: TRBD1
J: TRBJ1-3
size: .

DNA: TGTGCCAGCAGCGAGGGACAGGGGGGATCCAAAAACATTCAGTACTTC
CDR3: CASSEGQGGSKNIQYF
V: TRBV2
D: TRBD1
J: TRBJ2-4
size: .

DNA: TGCGCCAGCAGCCAAGGGCCCAGGGAGGACACTGAAGCTTTCTTT
CDR3: CASSQGPREDTEAFF
V: TRBV4-1
D: .
J: TRBJ1-1
size: .

DNA: TGTGCCAGCCAAACGACAGGTGCGACCACCTTC
CDR3: CASQTTGATTF
V: TRBV28
D: .
J: TRBJ1-2
size: few

DNA: TGTGCCAGCACAAGACAGGGGGTTGAGCAGTACTTC
CDR3: CASTRQGVEQYF
V: TRBV28
D: TRBD1
J: TRBJ2-7
size: .

DNA: TGTGCCATCAGGGGGACAGGCGAGAGCGAGCAGTACTTC
CDR3: CAIRGTGESEQYF
V: TRBV10-3
D: TRBD1
J: TRBJ2-7
size: .